This T cell receptor beta chain is drawn from a study of OX40 agonist ivuxolimab in advanced cancers. The study in broad terms: Ivuxolimab was a fully human IgG2 agonistic monoclonal antibody targeting the costimulatory receptor OX40 (CD134). Intravenous ivuxolimab was administered to patients every 2 weeks at six dose levels: 0.01, 0.1, 0.3, 1.5, 3 and 10 mg/kg. Of the roughly 53 patients in dose escalation, about 20 had hepatocellular carcinoma, around 15 had melanoma, 9 had renal cell carcinoma and 9 had head and neck cancer. The dose-escalation cohort was around 84% male with a mean age of 60 years, ranging from roughly 23 to 80. Prior anti-PD-1, anti-PD-L1 or anti-CTLA-4 therapy was permitted, and checkpoint inhibitors had been received by under 50% of dose-escalation patients. Partial responses were achieved by three dose-escalation patients, of whom one had hepatocellular carcinoma and two had cutaneous melanoma. Peripheral TCRbeta sequencing was intended to test whether TCR sequence diversity was altered and clonal T-cell expansion was caused by ivuxolimab. The monotherapy dose-escalation portion (N of about 50 patients) of the phase I ivuxolimab trial is reported in the paper.

For sequencing of the TCRbeta CDR3 region, genomic DNA was extracted from the sorted cells. The immunoSEQ Assay was used for sequencing of TCRbeta CDR3 regions. TCRdb re-hosts the immuneACCESS table, in-frame sequences only. Its copies lack some clones; in the studies checked, an unresolved V gene accounts for under half of them, and the cause for the rest is not known. The sample table records about 6,300 clones; approximately 63% of these occur just once. The ten largest clones represent roughly 60% of the sample. Patients with a history of autoimmune disease or receiving systemic immunosuppression were excluded from the trial. Peripheral blood for TCR sequencing was collected from all dose cohorts at baseline, on cycle 4 day 1, and on cycle 7 day 1. Samples were obtained from an open-label, multicenter, first-in-human phase I dose-escalation trial of ivuxolimab. Adults with locally advanced or metastatic melanoma, renal cell carcinoma, hepatocellular carcinoma or head and neck squamous cell carcinoma were enrolled in the trial. CD4+ and CD8+ T cells were sorted separately from peripheral blood before TCR sequencing.

Worth noting for this clone: Its antigen is currently not known. One base away there is no much larger clone; base qualities are not given. The same CDR3 also results from other DNA sequences found in this sample.

Results and caveats for the whole study, not just this receptor: In partial responders in the 0.1-3.0 mg/kg groups, normalized peripheral clonal expansion was found to be among the lowest, especially among CD8+ T cells. Low levels of normalized T-cell clonal expansion were also seen in some patients who did not respond. The antigen specificity of the clonally expanded peripheral T cells was not determined. At doses of 0.1 to 3.0 mg/kg, clonal expansion of both CD4+ and CD8+ T cells in blood was seen between baseline and week 6. After ivuxolimab, more expanded clones were found on average in CD8+ T cells than in CD4+ T cells.

V is reduced by 4 bases and J by 4 bases, leaving a spacing of 23 bases between them. Reading from cysteine to phenylalanine, the CDR3 counts 17 amino acids. Of the read, only the CDR3 DNA is kept; its 51 bases are in frame from base 1. Looking up the germline V gene yields CDR1 SQVTM and CDR2 ANQGSEA. The source material was CD4+ or CD8+ T cells sorted from blood, sampled in a trial of the OX40 agonist ivuxolimab. The rearrangement joined TRBV29-1 to TRBJ1-3; possibly the D gene is TRBD1, per 5 matching bases. This sequence was found in an adult with an advanced solid tumor such as melanoma, head and neck, liver or kidney cancer. The CDR3 protein is CSVAQHPSDRMGNTIYF. The DNA sequence is given as TGCAGCGTTGCCCAACATCCCAGTGACAGAATGGGAAACACCATATATTTT.